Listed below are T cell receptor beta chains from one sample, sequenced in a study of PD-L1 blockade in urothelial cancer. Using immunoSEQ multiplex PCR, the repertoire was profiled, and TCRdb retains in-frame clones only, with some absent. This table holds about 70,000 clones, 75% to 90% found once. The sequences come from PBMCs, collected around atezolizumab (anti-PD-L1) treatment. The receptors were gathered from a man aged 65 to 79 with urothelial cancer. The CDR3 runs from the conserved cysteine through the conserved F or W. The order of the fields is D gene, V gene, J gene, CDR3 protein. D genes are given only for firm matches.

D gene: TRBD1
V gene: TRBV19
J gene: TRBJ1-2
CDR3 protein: CASSITGQGSNYGYTF

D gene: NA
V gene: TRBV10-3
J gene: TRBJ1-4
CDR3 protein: CAISDQGGFNEKLFF

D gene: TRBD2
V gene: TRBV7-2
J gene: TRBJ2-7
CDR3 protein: CASSPWREGRYEQYF

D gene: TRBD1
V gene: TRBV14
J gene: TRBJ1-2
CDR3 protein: CASSPDRNYGYTF

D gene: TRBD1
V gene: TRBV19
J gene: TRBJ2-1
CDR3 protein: CASTPDRGGAGEQFF

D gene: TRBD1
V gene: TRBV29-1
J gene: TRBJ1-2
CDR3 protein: CSAEGTAINYGYTF

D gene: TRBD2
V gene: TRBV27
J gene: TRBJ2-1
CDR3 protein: CASTGTSGFREQFF

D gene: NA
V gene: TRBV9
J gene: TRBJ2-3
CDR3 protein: CASSVGRTDTQYF

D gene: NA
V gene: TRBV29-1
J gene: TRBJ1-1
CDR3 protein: CSVDKGEWTEAFF

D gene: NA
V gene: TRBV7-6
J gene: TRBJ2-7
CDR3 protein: CASSLARWGASYEQYF

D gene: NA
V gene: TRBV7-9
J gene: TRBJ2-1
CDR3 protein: CASSLREQFF

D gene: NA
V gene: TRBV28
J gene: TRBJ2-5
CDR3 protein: CASRGEETQYF

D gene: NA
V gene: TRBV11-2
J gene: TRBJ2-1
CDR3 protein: CASSSGVANEQFF

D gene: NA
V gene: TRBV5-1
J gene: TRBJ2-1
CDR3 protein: CASSLRNEQFF

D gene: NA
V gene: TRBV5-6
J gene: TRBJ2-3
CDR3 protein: CASSLSQWVLVTDTQYF

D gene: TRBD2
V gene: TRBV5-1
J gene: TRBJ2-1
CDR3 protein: CASSLGTSGRDYNEQFF

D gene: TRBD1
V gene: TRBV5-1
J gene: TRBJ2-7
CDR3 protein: CASSLKGGAYEQYF

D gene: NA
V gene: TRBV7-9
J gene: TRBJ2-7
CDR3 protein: CASSNVPQGGHF

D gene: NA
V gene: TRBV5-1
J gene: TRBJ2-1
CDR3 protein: CASSPGSNADYNEQFF

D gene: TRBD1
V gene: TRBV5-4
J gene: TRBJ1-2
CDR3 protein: CASSLGGQGYGYTF

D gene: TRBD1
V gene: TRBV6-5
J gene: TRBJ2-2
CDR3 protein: CASSYRGTGQTGELFF

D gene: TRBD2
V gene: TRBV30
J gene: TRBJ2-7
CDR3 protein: CAWGKGLAGPYEQYF

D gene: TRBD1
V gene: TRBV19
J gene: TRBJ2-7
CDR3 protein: CASTGDREYEQYF

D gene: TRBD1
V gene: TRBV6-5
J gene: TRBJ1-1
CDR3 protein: CASSPGTGKTEAFF

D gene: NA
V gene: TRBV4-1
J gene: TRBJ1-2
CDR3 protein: CASSLGEGLRAHTYGYTF

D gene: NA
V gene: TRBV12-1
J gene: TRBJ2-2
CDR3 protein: CSSGIRKTGELFF

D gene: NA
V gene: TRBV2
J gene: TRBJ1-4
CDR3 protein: CASRGPTVTNEKLFF

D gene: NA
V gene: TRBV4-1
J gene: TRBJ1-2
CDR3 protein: CASSQIWPLGRSTNYGYTF

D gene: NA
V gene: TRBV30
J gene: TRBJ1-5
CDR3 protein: CACGNREGQPQHF

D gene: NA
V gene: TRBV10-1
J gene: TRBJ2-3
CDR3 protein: CASRNRAAGDTQYF

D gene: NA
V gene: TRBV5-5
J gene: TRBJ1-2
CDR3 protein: CASSQQGAYGYTF

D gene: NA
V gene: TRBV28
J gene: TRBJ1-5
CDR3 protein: CASSTGTIDQPQHF

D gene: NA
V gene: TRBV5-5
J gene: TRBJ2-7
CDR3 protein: CASSPGDQDYEQYF